This TCR beta chain was identified during a study of identical twins. Points from the study as a whole: Fewer insertions were carried by abundant cord blood beta clonotypes, but none was seen in memory repertoires. Low generation-probability sequences were in excess among twin-shared out-of-frame alpha sequences.

In the case of this clonotype: Its matching antigen is unknown.

Unique molecular identifiers were present on cDNA, and template switching added a universal primer site. TCRdb re-called the 5' RACE reads through MiXCR, storing one row per CDR3 protein. The sample contains about 250,000 distinct CDR3 sequences, over 13% of which appear only once. Healthy Caucasians were all of the donors. The source is a woman between 18 and 29 years old in good health. Sequencing input: memory (CD45RO+) T cells sorted from blood.

The CDR3, as DNA: TGCAGTGCTATTGCCGGGACAGGGAATGAAGCTTTCTTT. Its protein is CSAIAGTGNEAFF. V usage is TRBV20-1 and J usage is TRBJ1-1; TRBD1 aligns across 9 bases. Trimming took 4 bases from V and 7 from J; bases not matched to a gene: 7. This CDR3 comprises 13 residues. Germline V gene data show CDR1 as DFQATT and CDR2 as SNEGSKA (reference sequence).